A selection of T cell receptor beta chains follows, all from one sample in a study of cytomegalovirus exposure and HLA in healthy donors. Assay: immunoSEQ multiplex PCR; the TCRdb copy retains only in-frame clones and omits some. The top ten clones hold less than 2% of a sample with about 200,000 clones, around 74% of them seen once. The sequenced material came from PBMCs. The receptors were sampled from a girl between 10 and 17 years old in good health and CMV-seropositive. The CDR3 runs from the conserved cysteine through the conserved F or W. A D gene is named only where the DNA matches it firmly. Only part of the rows carry a size: once, few, many, or a class if the clone is expanded.

v_gene	abundance	j_gene	len	d_gene	CDR3aa	CDR3nt
TRBV25-1	.	TRBJ1-2	14	TRBD1	CASSKTGGVGGYTF	TGTGCCAGCAGTAAAACAGGGGGAGTGGGTGGCTACACCTTC
TRBV19	.	TRBJ1-6	14	TRBD1	CASSKKTGIPSLHF	TGTGCCAGTAGTAAAAAGACAGGGATTCCGTCCCTCCACTTT
TRBV7-2	.	TRBJ1-2	14	TRBD1	CASSLRGQGIGYTF	TGTGCCAGCAGCTTAAGGGGACAGGGCATTGGCTACACCTTC
TRBV18	.	TRBJ2-7	13	.	CASSSPSAYEQYF	TGTGCCAGCTCATCCCCCTCGGCCTACGAGCAGTACTTC
TRBV20-1	.	TRBJ1-1	11	.	CSAQAGTEAFF	TGCAGTGCTCAGGCGGGAACTGAAGCTTTCTTT
TRBV5-5	.	TRBJ2-1	17	TRBD2	CASSLQLAGGLANEQFF	TGTGCCAGCAGCCTACAACTAGCGGGGGGGCTTGCCAATGAGCAGTTCTTC
TRBV6-6	.	TRBJ2-1	13	.	CASTLDDLGPQFF	TGTGCCAGCACGCTCGACGACCTTGGGCCCCAGTTCTTC
TRBV29-1	.	TRBJ2-5	12	TRBD2	CSVGGYQETQYF	TGCAGCGTCGGGGGGTACCAAGAGACCCAGTACTTC
TRBV9	few	TRBJ2-7	15	.	CASSPFGQAGREQYF	TGTGCCAGCAGCCCCTTTGGGCAGGCGGGCCGCGAGCAGTACTTC
TRBV2	.	TRBJ1-2	14	.	CASSEAPKGVGYTF	TGTGCCAGCAGTGAAGCGCCTAAGGGGGTCGGCTACACCTTC
TRBV18	.	TRBJ2-1	14	.	CASSPSQGWNEQFF	TGTGCCAGCTCACCCTCCCAGGGTTGGAATGAGCAGTTCTTC
TRBV11-2	.	TRBJ2-3	19	TRBD2	CASSTIPWASGGQRDTQYF	TGTGCCAGCAGCACCATACCGTGGGCTAGCGGGGGGCAGAGAGATACGCAGTATTTT
TRBV7-6	.	TRBJ2-1	13	.	CASSSLTPNEQFF	TGTGCCAGCAGCAGCTTAACCCCCAATGAGCAGTTCTTC